This T cell receptor beta chain was sequenced for a study of OX40 agonist ivuxolimab in advanced cancers. Study context: A mean age of around 60 years, range roughly 20 to 80, was recorded, and 70% to 85% were male.

Study-wide findings and caveats: Normalized T-cell clonal expansion was also low in some nonresponders. Clonal expansion was seen in CD4+ and CD8+ blood T cells by week 6 at 0.1 to 3.0 mg/kg.

Only one count was recorded for this clone. Its antigen is unidentified. TCRdb keeps only in-frame clones here, not all; method: immunoSEQ multiplex PCR. Of approximately 90,000 clones listed, about 88% are singletons. The CDR3 covers 17 residues. V lost 0 bases, J lost 1 base, and 16 bases lay in between. Germline V CDR1 and CDR2: MNHEY, SMNVEV (reference sequence). The chain joins TRBV27 to TRBJ2-7; D gene unclear. The material sequenced was CD4+ or CD8+ T cells sorted from blood, taken in a trial of the OX40 agonist ivuxolimab. This receptor was obtained from an adult with an advanced solid tumor such as melanoma, head and neck, liver or kidney cancer. CDR3 nucleotide sequence: TGTGCCAGCAGTTTATCTATGGCCCCCACCATATCCTACGAGCAGTACTTC. Its translation: CASSLSMAPTISYEQYF.